This entry is about one T cell receptor beta chain. Antigen: not known. Trimming left V 6 bases short and J 0 bases short, with 9 bases between. The CDR3 length is 13 residues. Looked up from germline, CDR1 is KGHSH and CDR2 is LQKENI. The record originates from a study of T cell responses to AZD1222 COVID-19 vaccine. Findings and caveats of the study: Possibly, clonal diversity was underestimated; donors were largely white British and included more females.

Pooling of second doses given at about 4 or about 12 weeks was done. Assay used: immunoSEQ multiplex PCR; TCRdb lists only in-frame clones, some missing. Of about 110,000 clones in the sample, roughly 91% were seen once. Here the sequenced sample was peripheral blood, taken 28 days after the second AZD1222 dose. The sequence was obtained from an adult who received the AZD1222 COVID-19 vaccine. The chain couples TRBV18 to TRBJ2-7, with D possibly being TRBD1 or TRBD2 (5 bases each). The CDR3 region is CASSRGDSYEQYF. In nucleotides, the CDR3 is TGTGCCAGCTCCCGAGGGGACTCCTACGAGCAGTACTTC.